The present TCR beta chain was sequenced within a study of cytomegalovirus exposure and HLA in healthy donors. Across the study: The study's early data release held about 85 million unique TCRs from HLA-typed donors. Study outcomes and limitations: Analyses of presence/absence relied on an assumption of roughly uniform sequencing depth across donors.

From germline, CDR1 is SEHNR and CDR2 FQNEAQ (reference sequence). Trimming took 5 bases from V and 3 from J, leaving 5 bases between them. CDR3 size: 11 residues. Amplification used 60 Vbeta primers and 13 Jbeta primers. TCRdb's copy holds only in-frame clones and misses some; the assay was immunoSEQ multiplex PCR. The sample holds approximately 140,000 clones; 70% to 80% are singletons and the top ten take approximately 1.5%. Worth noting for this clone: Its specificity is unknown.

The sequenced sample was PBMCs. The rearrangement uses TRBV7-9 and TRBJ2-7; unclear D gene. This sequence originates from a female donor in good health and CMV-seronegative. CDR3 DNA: TGTGCCAGCAGCCCCTACTACGAGCAGTACTTC. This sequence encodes CASSPYYEQYF.